This T cell receptor (beta chain) came from a study of T cell responses to AZD1222 COVID-19 vaccine (dated by TCRdb to the early 2020s). As for the study more broadly: Because spike-specific TCR depth and breadth did not differ between the two schedules, AZD1222 recipients who got a second dose at roughly 4 weeks were pooled with those who got a second dose at roughly 12 weeks. A total of 230 to 250 trial participants underwent TCR sequencing, of whom roughly 210 had received two doses of AZD1222 and around 25 had received two doses of the MenACWY control vaccine. Trial participants were enrolled by age into subgroups of 18-55, 56-69 and 70-plus years, and roughly 160, 29 and 62 TCR-sequenced participants, respectively, were included in these subgroups. Overall study results and their limits: The 56-69-year group was small, and its depth increase did not reach significance, likely because of low power. Participants were mostly white British and included more females than males, and it was suggested by the authors that clonal diversity may have been underestimated. Reportedly, almost half of the unique spike-specific TCRs recognized epitopes lying outside the regions that are mutated in the B.1.351 and B.1.1.7 variants. After two AZD1222 doses, both the breadth and the depth of spike-specific TCRs were significantly higher than at day 0 and than in MenACWY recipients. Vaccine-associated CD4 TCRs spanned the whole spike protein, with dominant responses in regions 160-218 and 743-854. Conclusions about previously exposed vaccinees are limited because only a handful of AZD1222 recipients were SARS-CoV-2 seropositive at baseline. No day 14 peak-response samples were available, so repertoires were characterized only after the peak T cell response.

Sample time point, as interpreted from the label and publication: baseline before first vaccination. Vaccinee samples were obtained from the UK trials COV001 and COV002, which included a single-blind randomized controlled phase 2/3 trial of AZD1222 (ChAdOx1 nCoV-19) in healthy adults. Trial participant PBMC samples were collected at day 0 and day 28 after the second dose for TCRbeta chain sequencing. V is shortened by 4 bases, J by 5 bases, and the region joining them spans 18 bases. CDR1 SGDLS and CDR2 YYNGEE are derived from the germline V gene. The CDR3 numbers 16 residues from cysteine through phenylalanine. Only the CDR3 portion is preserved as DNA: 48 bases, with reading frame beginning at the first base. About this clone: It lacks a known antigen. The sample holds no much larger clone one base away, and base qualities are not on file.

The CDR3 regions of human TCRbeta chains were analyzed by immunosequencing. For the original study's pipeline: TCRs in the repertoires were matched against a reference library of SARS-CoV-2-specific TCRs that had been generated with the MIRA antigen-specificity platform. Breadth was defined as the fraction of unique TCRs that were SARS-CoV-2-associated, and depth was defined as the fraction of total T cells that were SARS-CoV-2-associated. Each spike-specific TCR was assigned to its reactive spike region and to a CD4 or CD8 class using the MIRA data. Log10-transformed breadth and depth values were compared by one-way ANOVA with Sidak's multiple comparisons tests. Entries here come from immuneACCESS through TCRdb and include only in-frame sequences with V and J called. Some clones fail to appear in such tables; in the studies checked, an unresolved V gene covers under half of the shortfall, and the cause of the remainder is unknown. The DNA was the basis for D and trimming; V, J and clone size are from that table. A total of 70,000 or so clones appear in this sample, around 80% of them only once. Over 10% of the sample rests with the top ten.

The TCR sequence derives from an adult in good health. This material consisted of peripheral blood, taken on day 0 of AZD1222 vaccination. Recombination linked TRBV9 to TRBJ2-2; the D gene is not confidently resolved. The nucleotides read TGTGCCAGCAGCCAAAGTGTAGCACCGGGTACCGGGGAGCTGTTTTTT. Its amino acids are CASSQSVAPGTGELFF.